This T cell receptor (beta chain) was recovered during a study of T cells in Graves' hyperthyroidism and ophthalmopathy. Authors of the study amplified TCR beta CDR3 regions from RNA transcripts. Carried out on the TCR CDR3, a first-round RT-PCR used the HTBI primer set. TCRdb itself ran the multiplex PCR reads through MiXCR, one entry per CDR3 protein. The sample lists around 560,000 distinct CDR3 sequences, around 17% occurring once. There are 15 residues in the CDR3. Deletions cut 8 bases from V and 0 bases from J, with 13 bases between. Per the germline V gene, CDR1 is MNHEY and CDR2 is SVGEGT. Findings and limits, study-wide: Blood also carried most thyroid clonotypes expanded above 0.001. The model identified upcoming ophthalmopathy a median 6.5 months ahead of onset.

This clonotype has at least ten counts. Antigen: not known. Across 18 months, stable Graves' hyperthyroidism was marked by no progression to ophthalmopathy. This chain links TRBV6-2 or TRBV6-3 with TRBJ2-2; D might be TRBD1 (6 bases). Sequencing input: blood. The TCR originated in a woman between 18 and 29 years old with Graves' hyperthyroidism. CDR3 protein: CASSRTATNTGELFF. The CDR3 DNA is TGTGCCAGCTCCCGGACAGCCACGAACACCGGGGAGCTGTTTTTT.